This TCR beta chain appears in the sequencing data of a study of shared clonotypes between healthy human individuals. Assay used: immunoSEQ multiplex PCR; TCRdb lists only in-frame clones, some missing. The data show approximately 2,000,000 clones, roughly 95% seen once. CD45RO-negative, CCR7-selected cells formed the naive CD8 fraction, which excluded terminally differentiated effector memory CD45RA+ cells. Trimming at V came to 4 bases and at J to 8 bases, leaving 13 bases not matched to a gene. Germline CDR1 and CDR2: SGHRS and YFSETQ. This CDR3 has 18 amino acids. The sequenced sample was naive CD8+ T cells from PBMCs. This receptor was taken from a man younger than 30 in good health. Some clones in this sample may be carry-over from other donors' samples. The chain combines TRBV5-1 with TRBJ2-1, with 15 bases fitting TRBD2. The chain's CDR3 is CASSPEGLAGGTGHEQFF. In nucleotides, the CDR3 is TGCGCCAGCAGCCCGGAGGGACTAGCGGGGGGTACGGGACATGAGCAGTTCTTC.